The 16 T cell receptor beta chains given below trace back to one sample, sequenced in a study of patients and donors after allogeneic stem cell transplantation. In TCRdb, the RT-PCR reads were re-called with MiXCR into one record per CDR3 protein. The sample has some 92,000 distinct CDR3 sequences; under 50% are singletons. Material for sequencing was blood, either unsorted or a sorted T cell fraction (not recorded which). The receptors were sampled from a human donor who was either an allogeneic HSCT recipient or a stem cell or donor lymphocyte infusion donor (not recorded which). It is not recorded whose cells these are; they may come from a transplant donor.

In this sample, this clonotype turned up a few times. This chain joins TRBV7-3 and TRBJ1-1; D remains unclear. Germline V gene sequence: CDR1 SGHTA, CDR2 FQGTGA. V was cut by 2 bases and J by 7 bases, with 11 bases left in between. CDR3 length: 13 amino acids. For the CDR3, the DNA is TGTGCCAGCAGCTTAGTAGGTGCGGGTGAAGCTTTCTTT. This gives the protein CASSLVGAGEAFF. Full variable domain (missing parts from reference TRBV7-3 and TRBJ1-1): GAGVSQTPSNKVTEKGKYVELRCDPISGHTALYWYRQSLGQGPEFLIYFQGTGAADDSGLPNDRFFAVRPEGSVSTLKIQRTERGDSAVYLCASSLVGAGEAFFGQGTRLTVV.

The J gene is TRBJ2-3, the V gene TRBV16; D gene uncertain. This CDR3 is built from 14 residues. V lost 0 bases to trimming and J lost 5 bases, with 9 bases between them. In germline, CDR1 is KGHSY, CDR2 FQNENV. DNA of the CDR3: TGTGCCAGCAGCCAATCGTCGGCAGGAGATACGCAGTATTTT. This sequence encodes CASSQSSAGDTQYF.

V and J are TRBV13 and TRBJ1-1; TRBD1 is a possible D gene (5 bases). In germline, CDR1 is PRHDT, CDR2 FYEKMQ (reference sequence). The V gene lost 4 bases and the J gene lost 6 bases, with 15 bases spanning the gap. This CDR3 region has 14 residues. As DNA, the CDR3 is TGTGCCAGCAGCTCGGGACGGAGGCACCCTGAAGCTTTCTTT. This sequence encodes CASSSGRRHPEAFF.

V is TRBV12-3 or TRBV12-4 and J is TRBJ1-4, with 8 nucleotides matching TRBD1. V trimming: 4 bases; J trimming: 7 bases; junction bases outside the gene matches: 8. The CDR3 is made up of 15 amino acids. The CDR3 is CASSWSGQVGEKLFF. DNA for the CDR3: TGTGCCAGCAGTTGGTCGGGACAGGTCGGTGAAAAACTGTTTTTT.

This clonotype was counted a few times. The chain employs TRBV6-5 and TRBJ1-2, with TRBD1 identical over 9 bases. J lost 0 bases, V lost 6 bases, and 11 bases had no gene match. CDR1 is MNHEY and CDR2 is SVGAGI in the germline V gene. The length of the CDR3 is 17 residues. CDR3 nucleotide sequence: TGTGCCAGCAGAACGATGGGGACAGGGAGATCTAACTATGGCTACACCTTC. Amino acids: CASRTMGTGRSNYGYTF.

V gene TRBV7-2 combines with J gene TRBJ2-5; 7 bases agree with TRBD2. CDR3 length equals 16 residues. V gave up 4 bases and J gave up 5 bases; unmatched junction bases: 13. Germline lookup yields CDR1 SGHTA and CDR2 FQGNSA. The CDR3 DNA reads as TGTGCCAGCAGCTATGCCGGGACTAAAATGAAGGAGACCCAGTACTTC. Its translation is CASSYAGTKMKETQYF.

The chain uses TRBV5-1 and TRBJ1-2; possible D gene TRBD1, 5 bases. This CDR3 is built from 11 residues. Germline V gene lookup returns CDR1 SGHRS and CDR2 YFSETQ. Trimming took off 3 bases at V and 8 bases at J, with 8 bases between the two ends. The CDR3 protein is CASSYAGGYTF. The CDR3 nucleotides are TGCGCCAGCAGCTATGCAGGGGGCTACACCTTC.

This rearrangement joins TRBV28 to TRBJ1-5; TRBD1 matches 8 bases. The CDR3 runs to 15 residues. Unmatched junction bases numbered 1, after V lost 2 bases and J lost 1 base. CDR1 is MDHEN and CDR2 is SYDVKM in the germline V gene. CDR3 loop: CASSLQGASNQPQHF. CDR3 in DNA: TGTGCCAGCAGTTTACAGGGGGCGAGCAATCAGCCCCAGCATTTT. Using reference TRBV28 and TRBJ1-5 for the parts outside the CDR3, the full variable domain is DVKVTQSSRYLVKRTGEKVFLECVQDMDHENMFWYRQDPGLGLRLIYFSYDVKMKEKGDIPEGYSVSREKKERFSLILESASTNQTSMYLCASSLQGASNQPQHFGDGTRLSIL.

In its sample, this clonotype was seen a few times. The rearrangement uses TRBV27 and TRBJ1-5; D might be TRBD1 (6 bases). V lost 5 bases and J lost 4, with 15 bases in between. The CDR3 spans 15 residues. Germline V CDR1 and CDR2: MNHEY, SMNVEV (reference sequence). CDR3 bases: TGTGCCAGCAGTCCCGACAGGACCCTTAATCAGCCCCAGCATTTT. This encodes CASSPDRTLNQPQHF.

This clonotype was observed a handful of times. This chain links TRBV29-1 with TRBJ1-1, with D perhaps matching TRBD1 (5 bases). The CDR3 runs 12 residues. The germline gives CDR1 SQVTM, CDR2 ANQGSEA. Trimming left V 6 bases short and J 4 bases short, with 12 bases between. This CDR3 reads CSVLDIPTEAFF. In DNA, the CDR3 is TGCAGCGTCTTGGACATACCCACTGAAGCTTTCTTT.

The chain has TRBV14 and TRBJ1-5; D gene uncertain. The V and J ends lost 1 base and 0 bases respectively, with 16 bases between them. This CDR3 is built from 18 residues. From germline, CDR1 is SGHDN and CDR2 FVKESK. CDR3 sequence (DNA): TGTGCCAGCAGCCAAGCTCACGGAAGACGGAATAGCAATCAGCCCCAGCATTTT. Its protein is CASSQAHGRRNSNQPQHF.

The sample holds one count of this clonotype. The CDR3 region has the DNA TGTGCCAGCAGCTTATCACCAGGGGGCGATGGCTACACCTTC. It is translated as CASSLSPGGDGYTF. This chain links TRBV7-2 with TRBJ1-2; TRBD1 matches at 8 bases. The CDR3 has 14 residues. The trim removed 2 bases at V and 6 bases at J, leaving 5 bases unmatched. Germline V gene sequence: CDR1 SGHTA, CDR2 FQGNSA. The full variable domain, its missing parts supplied by reference TRBV7-2 and TRBJ1-2, is GAGVSQSPSNKVTEKGKDVELRCDPISGHTALYWYRQSLGQGLEFLIYFQGNSAPDKSGLPSDRFSAERTGGSVSTLTIQRTQQEDSAVYLCASSLSPGGDGYTFGSGTRLTVV.

CDR3 sequence (DNA): TGTGCCAGCAGCCCCGACATCTACGAGCAGTACTTC. Amino acids: CASSPDIYEQYF. The genes are TRBV11-2 and TRBJ2-7; D not resolved. V dropped 5 bases and J dropped 3 bases, with 8 bases sitting between them. The germline CDR1 and CDR2 sequences are SGHAT and FQNNGV. CDR3 length: 12 amino acids.

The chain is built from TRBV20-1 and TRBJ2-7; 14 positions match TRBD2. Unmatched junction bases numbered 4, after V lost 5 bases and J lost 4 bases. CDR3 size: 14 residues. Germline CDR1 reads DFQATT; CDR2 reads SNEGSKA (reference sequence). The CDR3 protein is CSAPGTSGRYEQYF. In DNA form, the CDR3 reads TGCAGTGCTCCCGGGACTAGCGGGAGATACGAGCAGTACTTC.

The CDR3 DNA follows: TGCAGTGCTAGTGACCCAGTCGGAAACACCATATATTTT. This gives the protein CSASDPVGNTIYF. The chain employs TRBV20-1 and TRBJ1-3; D remains unclear. V was trimmed by 3 bases and J by 4 bases, leaving 10 bases between them. Germline V gene data show CDR1 as DFQATT and CDR2 as SNEGSKA (reference sequence). There are 13 residues in the CDR3.

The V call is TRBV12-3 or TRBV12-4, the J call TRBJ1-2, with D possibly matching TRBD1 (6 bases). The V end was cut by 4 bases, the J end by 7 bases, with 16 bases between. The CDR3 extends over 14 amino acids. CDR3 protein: CASSSQGGLGGYTF. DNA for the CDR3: TGTGCCAGCAGTTCACAGGGCGGCTTAGGTGGCTACACCTTC.